This T cell receptor (beta chain) came from a study of blood T cell repertoires in COVID-19. Study details: Donors in the United States, Italy and Spain gave samples during acute or convalescent COVID-19.

Method: immunoSEQ multiplex PCR; TCRdb's copy keeps in-frame clones and lacks some. The top ten clones hold approximately 0.69% of a sample with 190,000 or so clones, around 94% of them seen once. V was clipped by 7 bases and J by 5 bases; unmatched bases: 9. Germline loops: CDR1 SGDLS, CDR2 YYNGEE. The CDR3 is 14 residues long. What was sequenced was peripheral blood. The chain employs TRBV9 and TRBJ2-5; 9 bases fit TRBD1. This clonotype was sampled from a man aged 25-45 years with COVID-19, enrolled during active disease. In nucleotides, the CDR3 is TGTGCCAGCGGTACAGGGGGCTGGGGGGAGACCCAGTACTTC. This sequence encodes CASGTGGWGETQYF.